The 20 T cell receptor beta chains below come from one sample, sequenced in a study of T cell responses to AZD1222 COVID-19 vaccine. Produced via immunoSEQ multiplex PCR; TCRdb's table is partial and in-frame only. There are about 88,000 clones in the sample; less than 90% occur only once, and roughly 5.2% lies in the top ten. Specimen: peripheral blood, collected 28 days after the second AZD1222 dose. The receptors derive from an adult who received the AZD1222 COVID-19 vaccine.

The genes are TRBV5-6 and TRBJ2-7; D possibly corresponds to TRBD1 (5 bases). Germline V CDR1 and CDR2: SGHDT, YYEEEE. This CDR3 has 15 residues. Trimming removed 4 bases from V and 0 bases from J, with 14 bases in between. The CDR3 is CASSLRTRNSYEQYF. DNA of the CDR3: TGTGCCAGCAGCCTCAGGACAAGAAACTCCTACGAGCAGTACTTC.

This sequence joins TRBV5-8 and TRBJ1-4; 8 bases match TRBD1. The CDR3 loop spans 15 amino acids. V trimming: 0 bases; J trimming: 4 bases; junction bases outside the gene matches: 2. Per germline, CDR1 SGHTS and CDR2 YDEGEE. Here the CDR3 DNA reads TGTGCCAGCAGCTTGGGCGGACAGGGTAATGAAAAACTGTTTTTT. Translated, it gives CASSLGGQGNEKLFF. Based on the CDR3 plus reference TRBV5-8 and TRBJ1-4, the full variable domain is EAGVTQSPTHLIKTRGQQATLRCSPISGHTSVYWYQQALGLGLQFLLWYDEGEERNRGNFPPRFSGRQFPNYSSELNVNALELEDSALYLCASSLGGQGNEKLFFGSGTQLSVL.

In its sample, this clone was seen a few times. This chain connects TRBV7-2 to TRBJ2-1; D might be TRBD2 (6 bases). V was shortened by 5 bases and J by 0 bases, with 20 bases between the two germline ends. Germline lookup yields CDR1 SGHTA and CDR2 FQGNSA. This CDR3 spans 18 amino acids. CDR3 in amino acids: CASSQDSYGGTSYNEQFF. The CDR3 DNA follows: TGTGCCAGCAGCCAGGATTCTTACGGGGGTACCTCCTACAATGAGCAGTTCTTC.

The CDR3 DNA is TGTGCCAGCATGGGTTTAGGACTAGTGGCCCCAGATACGCAGTATTTT. As protein: CASMGLGLVAPDTQYF. The rearrangement joins TRBV5-6 to TRBJ2-3, with 7 positions matching TRBD2. The trim removed 6 bases at V and 4 bases at J, leaving 14 bases unmatched. This CDR3 region has 16 residues. The germline V gene has CDR1 SGHDT and CDR2 YYEEEE. The full variable domain, in which reference TRBV5-6 and TRBJ2-3 provide the parts outside the CDR3, is DAGVTQSPTHLIKTRGQQVTLRCSPKSGHDTVSWYQQALGQGPQFIFQYYEEEERQRGNFPDRFSGHQFPNYSSELNVNALLLGDSALYLCASMGLGLVAPDTQYFGPGTRLTVL.

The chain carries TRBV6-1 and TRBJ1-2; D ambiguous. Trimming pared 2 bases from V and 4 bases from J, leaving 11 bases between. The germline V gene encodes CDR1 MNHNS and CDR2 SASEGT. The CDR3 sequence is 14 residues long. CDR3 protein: CASSEPIPGYGYTF. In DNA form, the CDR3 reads TGTGCCAGCAGTGAACCCATACCGGGCTATGGCTACACCTTC.

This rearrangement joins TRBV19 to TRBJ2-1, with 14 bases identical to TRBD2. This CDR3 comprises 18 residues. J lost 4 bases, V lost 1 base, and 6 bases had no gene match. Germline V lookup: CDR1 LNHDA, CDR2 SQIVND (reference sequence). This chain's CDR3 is CASSIGGLAGDPYNEQFF. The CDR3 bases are TGTGCCAGTAGTATAGGGGGACTAGCGGGGGATCCTTACAATGAGCAGTTCTTC.

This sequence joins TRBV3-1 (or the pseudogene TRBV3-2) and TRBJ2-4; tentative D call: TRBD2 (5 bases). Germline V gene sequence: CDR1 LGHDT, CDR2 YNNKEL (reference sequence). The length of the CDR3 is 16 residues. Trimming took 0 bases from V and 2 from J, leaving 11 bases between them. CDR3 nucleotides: TGTGCCAGCAGCCAAGAAATTTCGGGGTCCAAAAACATTCAGTACTTC. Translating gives CASSQEISGSKNIQYF.

DNA of the CDR3: TGTGCCAGCAGTTACTGGGAGGACACTGAAGCTTTCTTT. Protein product: CASSYWEDTEAFF. This sequence joins TRBV6-5 and TRBJ1-1; D not resolved. CDR3 length: 13 residues. The germline gives CDR1 MNHEY, CDR2 SVGAGI. V was shortened by 1 base and J by 3 bases, with 6 bases between the two germline ends.

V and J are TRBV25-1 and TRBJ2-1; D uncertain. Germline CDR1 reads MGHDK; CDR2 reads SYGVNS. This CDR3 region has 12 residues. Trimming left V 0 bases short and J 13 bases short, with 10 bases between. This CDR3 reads CASSEYRGPQFF. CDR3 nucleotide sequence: TGTGCCAGCAGTGAATATAGAGGCCCACAGTTCTTC.

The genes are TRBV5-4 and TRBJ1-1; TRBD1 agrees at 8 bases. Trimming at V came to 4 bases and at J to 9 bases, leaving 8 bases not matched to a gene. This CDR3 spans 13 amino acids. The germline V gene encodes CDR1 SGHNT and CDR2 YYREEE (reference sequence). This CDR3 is CASSMARDRQAFF. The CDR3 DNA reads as TGTGCCAGCAGCATGGCCCGGGACAGGCAAGCTTTCTTT.

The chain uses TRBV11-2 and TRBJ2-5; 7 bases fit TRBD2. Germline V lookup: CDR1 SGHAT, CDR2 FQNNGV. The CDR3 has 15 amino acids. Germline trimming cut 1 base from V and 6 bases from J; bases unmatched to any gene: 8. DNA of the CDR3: TGTGCCAGCAGCTTAGGGGGGGGTCCTAATAAGACCCAGTACTTC. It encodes CASSLGGGPNKTQYF.

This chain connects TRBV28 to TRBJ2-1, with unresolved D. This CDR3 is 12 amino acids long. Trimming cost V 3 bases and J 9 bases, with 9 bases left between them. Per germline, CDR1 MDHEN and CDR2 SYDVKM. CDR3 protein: CASSLWAGEQFF. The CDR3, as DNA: TGTGCCAGCAGTTTGTGGGCTGGTGAGCAGTTCTTC. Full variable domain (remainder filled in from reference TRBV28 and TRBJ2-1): DVKVTQSSRYLVKRTGEKVFLECVQDMDHENMFWYRQDPGLGLRLIYFSYDVKMKEKGDIPEGYSVSREKKERFSLILESASTNQTSMYLCASSLWAGEQFFGPGTRLTVL.

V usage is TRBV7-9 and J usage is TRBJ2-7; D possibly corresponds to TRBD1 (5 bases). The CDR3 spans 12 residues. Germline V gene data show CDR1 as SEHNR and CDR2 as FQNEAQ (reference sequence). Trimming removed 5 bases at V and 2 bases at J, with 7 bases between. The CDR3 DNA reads TGTGCCAGCAGCATGGACACCTACGAGCAGTACTTC. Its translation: CASSMDTYEQYF.

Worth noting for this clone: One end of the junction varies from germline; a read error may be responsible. The CDR3 DNA sequence: TGTGCCGGCAGGGACAGTCGCTTGGAAGGCTACACCTTC. Translated, it gives CAGRDSRLEGYTF. The chain uses TRBV7-9 and TRBJ1-2; 7 bases are shared with TRBD1. Germline V gives CDR1 SEHNR, CDR2 FQNEAQ (reference sequence). The CDR3 extends over 13 amino acids.

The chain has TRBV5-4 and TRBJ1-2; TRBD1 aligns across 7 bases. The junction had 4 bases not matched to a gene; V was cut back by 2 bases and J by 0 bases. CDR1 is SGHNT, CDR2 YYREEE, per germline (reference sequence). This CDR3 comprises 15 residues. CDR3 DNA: TGTGCCAGCAGCTTTCGGGACAGAACTAACTATGGCTACACCTTC. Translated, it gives CASSFRDRTNYGYTF.

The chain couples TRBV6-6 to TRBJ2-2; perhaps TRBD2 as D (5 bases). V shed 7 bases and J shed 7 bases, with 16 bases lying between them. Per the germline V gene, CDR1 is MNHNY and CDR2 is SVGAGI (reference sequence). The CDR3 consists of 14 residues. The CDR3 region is CASIRGRLGGELFF. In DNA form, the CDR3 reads TGTGCCAGCATTCGCGGGCGACTGGGCGGGGAGCTGTTTTTT.

The CDR3 reads CSATEGGGYTF. The DNA of the CDR3 is TGCAGTGCTACGGAAGGGGGTGGCTACACCTTC. The rearrangement uses TRBV20-1 and TRBJ1-2; a possible D gene is TRBD1 (6 bases). Per the germline V gene, CDR1 is DFQATT and CDR2 is SNEGSKA (reference sequence). V was shortened by 4 bases and J by 7 bases, with 10 bases between the two germline ends. This CDR3 contains 11 residues.

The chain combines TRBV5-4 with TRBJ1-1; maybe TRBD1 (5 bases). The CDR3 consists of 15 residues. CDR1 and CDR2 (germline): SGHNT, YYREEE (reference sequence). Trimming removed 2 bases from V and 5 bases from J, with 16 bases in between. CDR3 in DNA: TGTGCCAGCAGCTTCGGTGACAGAAGAAGGACTGAAGCTTTCTTT. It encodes CASSFGDRRRTEAFF.

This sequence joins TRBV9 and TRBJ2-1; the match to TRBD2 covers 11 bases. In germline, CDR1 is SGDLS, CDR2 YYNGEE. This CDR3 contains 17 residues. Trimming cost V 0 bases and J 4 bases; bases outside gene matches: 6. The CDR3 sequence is CASSVGSLAGGYNEQFF. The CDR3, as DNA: TGTGCCAGCAGCGTAGGATCCCTAGCGGGGGGATACAATGAGCAGTTCTTC.

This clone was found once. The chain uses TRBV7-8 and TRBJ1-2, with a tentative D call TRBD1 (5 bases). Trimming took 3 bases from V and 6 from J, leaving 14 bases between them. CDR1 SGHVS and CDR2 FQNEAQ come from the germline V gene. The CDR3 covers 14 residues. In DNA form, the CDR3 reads TGTGCCAGCAGCTTTGTCGGCCGGGGGGATGGCTACACCTTC. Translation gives CASSFVGRGDGYTF.